What follows are 14 T cell receptor beta chains derived from one specimen sequenced in a study of control samples from healthy donors and cancer patients. TCRdb keeps only in-frame clones here, not all; method: immunoSEQ multiplex PCR. Altogether roughly 130,000 clones are present, approximately 95% being singletons, with the ten largest covering 3.6%. The sequencing input was blood. The receptors here all came from a man under 40 in good health.

The rearrangement links TRBV6-6 to TRBJ2-4; TRBD1 agrees at 10 bases. This CDR3 region has 18 residues. CDR1 is MNHNY, CDR2 SVGAGI, per germline (reference sequence). V was clipped by 7 bases and J by 0 bases; unmatched bases: 12. Here the CDR3 reads CASNRDRGVGLAKNIQYF. In DNA form, the CDR3 reads TGTGCCAGCAATCGGGACAGGGGAGTGGGTCTAGCCAAAAACATTCAGTACTTC.

This chain joins TRBV4-1 and TRBJ2-7; D perhaps matches TRBD2 (5 bases). Trimming cost V 1 base and J 4 bases, with 5 bases left between them. The CDR3 contains 12 residues. Germline CDR1 and CDR2: MGHRA and YSYEKL. As DNA, the CDR3 is TGCGCCAGCAGCCAAGGACTATACGAGCAGTACTTC. Residues: CASSQGLYEQYF.

The chain carries TRBV7-6 and TRBJ2-3; TRBD1 matches at 8 bases. CDR1 is SGHVS and CDR2 is FNYEAQ in the germline V gene. J gave up 0 bases and V 5 bases, and 4 bases lay outside the gene matches. This CDR3 region has 15 residues. The CDR3 region has the DNA TGTGCCAGCAGCCGCCGGGACAGGAGCACAGATACGCAGTATTTT. This codes for CASSRRDRSTDTQYF. The full variable domain, with the rest looked up from reference TRBV7-6 and TRBJ2-3, is GAGVSQSPRYKVTKRGQDVALRCDPISGHVSLYWYRQALGQGPEFLTYFNYEAQQDKSGLPNDRFSAERPEGSISTLTIQRTEQRDSAMYRCASSRRDRSTDTQYFGPGTRLTVL.

The CDR3 sequence: CASSSDNSYEQYF. The CDR3 bases are TGTGCCAGCAGCTCGGACAATTCCTACGAGCAGTACTTC. The rearrangement joins TRBV5-4 to TRBJ2-7, with D tentatively TRBD1 (5 bases). V was clipped by 3 bases and J by 1 base, with 8 bases between them. This CDR3 contains 13 residues. CDR1 SGHNT and CDR2 YYREEE come from the germline V gene (reference sequence).

The chain couples TRBV6-5 to TRBJ2-7, with D possibly matching TRBD1 (5 bases). The CDR3 extends over 15 amino acids. Trimming cost V 6 bases and J 4 bases, with 19 bases left between them. Per the germline V gene, CDR1 is MNHEY and CDR2 is SVGAGI. The CDR3 DNA sequence: TGTGCCAGCAGATTAGGGGTCACCGTGGTGTACGAGCAGTACTTC. Translation gives CASRLGVTVVYEQYF.

The chain has TRBV7-2 and TRBJ2-5; D might be TRBD1 (6 bases). CDR1 is SGHTA and CDR2 is FQGNSA in the germline V gene. V lost 4 bases to trimming and J lost 4 bases, with 16 bases between them. The CDR3 totals 15 residues. CDR3 sequence (DNA): TGTGCCAGCAGCTCAAACCACAGGGCGGGAGAGACCCAGTACTTC. Its protein product is CASSSNHRAGETQYF. The whole variable domain, remainder taken from reference TRBV7-2 and TRBJ2-5, is GAGVSQSPSNKVTEKGKDVELRCDPISGHTALYWYRQSLGQGLEFLIYFQGNSAPDKSGLPSDRFSAERTGGSVSTLTIQRTQQEDSAVYLCASSSNHRAGETQYFGPGTRLLVL.

The chain is built from TRBV19 and TRBJ1-4; TRBD1 might be the D (5 bases). The length of the CDR3 is 15 residues. Germline loops: CDR1 LNHDA, CDR2 SQIVND (reference sequence). V lost 6 bases and J lost 8, with 19 bases in between. The chain's CDR3 is CASSFSGLREEKLFF. CDR3 coding DNA: TGTGCCAGTAGCTTTTCAGGGTTGCGAGAAGAAAAACTGTTTTTT.

The V and J genes are TRBV2 and TRBJ1-6; TRBD1 aligns across 10 bases. Trimming cost V 7 bases and J 9 bases; bases outside gene matches: 6. This CDR3 is built from 14 residues. CDR1 and CDR2 (germline): SNHLY, FYNNEI. The CDR3 loop reads CASIGQGVGSPLHF. The DNA for the CDR3 is TGTGCCAGCATCGGACAGGGGGTAGGTTCACCCCTCCACTTT.

CDR3: CASSQYMAFTPLHF. In DNA, the CDR3 is TGTGCCAGCAGCCAATATATGGCATTTACACCCCTCCACTTT. The chain has TRBV14 and TRBJ1-6; unclear D gene. Germline lookup yields CDR1 SGHDN and CDR2 FVKESK. V was cut by 2 bases and J by 11 bases, with 13 bases left in between. The CDR3 covers 14 residues.

The V gene is TRBV7-3, the J gene TRBJ2-1; D may match TRBD1 or TRBD2 (5 bases each). Germline lookup yields CDR1 SGHTA and CDR2 FQGTGA. The CDR3 spans 16 residues. Trimming shortened V by 5 bases and J by 3 bases, and 17 bases separated the two germline ends. The CDR3 region is CASSRTGLAFYNEQFF. For the CDR3, the DNA is TGTGCCAGCAGCCGAACGGGGCTAGCTTTCTACAATGAGCAGTTCTTC.

This clone was picked up one time. This CDR3 is CASREFGERTEAFF. DNA of the CDR3: TGTGCCAGCAGGGAGTTCGGGGAACGCACTGAAGCTTTCTTT. The chain combines TRBV5-6 with TRBJ1-1, with D hard to call. The V gene lost 5 bases and the J gene lost 4 bases, with 15 bases spanning the gap. Germline V gene sequence: CDR1 SGHDT, CDR2 YYEEEE. The CDR3 is 14 residues long.

V gene TRBV3-1 (or the pseudogene TRBV3-2) combines with J gene TRBJ2-7; no definite D call. Germline-derived CDR1 and CDR2 are LGHDT and YNNKEL (reference sequence). The germline V and J ends were trimmed by 0 bases and 7 bases, with 10 bases remaining between them. The CDR3 runs 13 residues. CDR3 bases: TGTGCCAGCAGCCAAGATGCGGTCCGGGAGCAGTACTTC. Amino acids: CASSQDAVREQYF.

The rearrangement links TRBV7-3 to TRBJ2-5, with D perhaps TRBD2 (7 bases). The ends were cut back, 5 bases at V and 7 bases at J, with 17 bases in the middle. Germline CDR1 reads SGHTA; CDR2 reads FQGTGA. This CDR3 comprises 14 residues. The CDR3 is CASSRTRGSGTQYF. In DNA, the CDR3 is TGTGCCAGCAGCAGGACTAGGGGGTCGGGGACCCAGTACTTC.

This CDR3 reads CASSQGSHVTDTQYF. In nucleotides, the CDR3 is TGTGCCAGCAGCCAAGGATCCCATGTCACAGATACGCAGTATTTT. This sequence joins TRBV3-1 (or the pseudogene TRBV3-2) and TRBJ2-3; D is ambiguous. Trimming shortened V by 1 base and J by 2 bases, and 10 bases separated the two germline ends. This CDR3 is 15 amino acids long. Germline V lookup: CDR1 LGHDT, CDR2 YNNKEL (reference sequence).